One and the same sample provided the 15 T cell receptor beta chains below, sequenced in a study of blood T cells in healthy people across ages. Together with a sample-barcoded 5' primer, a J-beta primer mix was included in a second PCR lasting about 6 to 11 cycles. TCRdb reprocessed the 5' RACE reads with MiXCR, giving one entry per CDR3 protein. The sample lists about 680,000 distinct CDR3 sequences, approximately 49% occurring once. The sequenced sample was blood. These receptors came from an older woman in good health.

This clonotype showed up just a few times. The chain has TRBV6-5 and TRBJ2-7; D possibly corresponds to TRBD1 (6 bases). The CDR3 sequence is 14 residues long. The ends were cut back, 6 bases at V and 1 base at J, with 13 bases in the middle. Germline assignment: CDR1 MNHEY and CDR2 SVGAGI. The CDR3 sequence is CASSRTGISYEQYF. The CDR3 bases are TGTGCCAGCAGCCGTACAGGGATATCCTACGAGCAGTACTTC.

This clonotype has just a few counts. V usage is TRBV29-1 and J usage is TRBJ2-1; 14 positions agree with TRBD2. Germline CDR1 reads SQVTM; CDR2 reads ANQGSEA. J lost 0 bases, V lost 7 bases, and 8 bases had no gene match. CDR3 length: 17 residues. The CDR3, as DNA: TGCAGCGCACCGGGACTAGCGGGAGTCTTCTCCTACAATGAGCAGTTCTTC. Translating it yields CSAPGLAGVFSYNEQFF.

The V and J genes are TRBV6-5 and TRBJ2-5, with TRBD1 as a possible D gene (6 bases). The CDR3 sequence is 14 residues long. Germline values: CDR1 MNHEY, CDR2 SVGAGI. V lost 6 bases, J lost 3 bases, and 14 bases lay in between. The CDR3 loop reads CASSNWGLEETQYF. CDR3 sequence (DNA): TGTGCCAGCAGCAACTGGGGGCTAGAAGAGACCCAGTACTTC.

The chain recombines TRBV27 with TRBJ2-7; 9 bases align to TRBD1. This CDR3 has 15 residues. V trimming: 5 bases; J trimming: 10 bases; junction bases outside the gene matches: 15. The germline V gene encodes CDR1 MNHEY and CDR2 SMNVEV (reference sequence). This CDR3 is CASSPLGGQGLTQYF. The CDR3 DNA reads TGTGCCAGCAGTCCCCTTGGGGGACAGGGACTTACCCAGTACTTC.

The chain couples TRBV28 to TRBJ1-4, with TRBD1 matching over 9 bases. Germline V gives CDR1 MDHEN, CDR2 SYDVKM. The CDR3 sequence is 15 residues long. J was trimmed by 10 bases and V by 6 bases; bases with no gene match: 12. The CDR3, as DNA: TGTGCCAGCAGAACCCGGGACAGGGCCGTCGGAAAACTGTTTTTT. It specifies CASRTRDRAVGKLFF.

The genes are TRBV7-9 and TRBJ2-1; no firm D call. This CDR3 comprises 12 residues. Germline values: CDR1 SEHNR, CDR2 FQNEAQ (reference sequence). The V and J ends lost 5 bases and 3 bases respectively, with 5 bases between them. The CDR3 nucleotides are TGTGCCAGCAGCACAGTCTACAATGAGCAGTTCTTC. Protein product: CASSTVYNEQFF.

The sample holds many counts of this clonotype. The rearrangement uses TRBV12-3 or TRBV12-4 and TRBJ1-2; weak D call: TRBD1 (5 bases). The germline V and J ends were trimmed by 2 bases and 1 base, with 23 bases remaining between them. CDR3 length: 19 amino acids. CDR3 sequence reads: CASSLFFGGPHMHNYGYTF. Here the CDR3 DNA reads TGTGCCAGCAGTTTATTTTTTGGGGGACCTCACATGCATAACTATGGCTACACCTTC.

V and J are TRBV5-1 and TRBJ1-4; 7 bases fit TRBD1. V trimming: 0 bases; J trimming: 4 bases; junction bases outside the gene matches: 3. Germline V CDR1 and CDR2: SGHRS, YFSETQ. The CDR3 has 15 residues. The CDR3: CASSLVGQHNEKLFF. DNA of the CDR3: TGCGCCAGCAGCTTGGTGGGACAGCATAATGAAAAACTGTTTTTT.

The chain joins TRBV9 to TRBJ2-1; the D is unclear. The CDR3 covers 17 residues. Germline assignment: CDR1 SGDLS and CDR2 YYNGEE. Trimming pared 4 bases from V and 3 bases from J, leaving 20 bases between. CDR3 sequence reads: CASSHPDLGPSYNEQFF. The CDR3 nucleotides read TGTGCCAGCAGCCACCCCGATTTGGGTCCGAGCTACAATGAGCAGTTCTTC.

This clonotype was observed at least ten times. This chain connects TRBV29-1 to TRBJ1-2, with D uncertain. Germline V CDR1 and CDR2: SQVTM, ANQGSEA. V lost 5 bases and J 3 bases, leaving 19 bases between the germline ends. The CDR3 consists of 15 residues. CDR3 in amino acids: CSVLSGPVGYYGYTF. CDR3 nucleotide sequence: TGCAGCGTTCTCTCTGGACCAGTCGGTTACTATGGCTACACCTTC.

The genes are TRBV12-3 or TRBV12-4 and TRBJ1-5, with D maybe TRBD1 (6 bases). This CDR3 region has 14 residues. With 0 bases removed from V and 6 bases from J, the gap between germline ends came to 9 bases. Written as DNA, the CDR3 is TGTGCCAGCAGTTTAGCAGGGGGGGGTCAGCCCCAGCATTTT. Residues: CASSLAGGGQPQHF.

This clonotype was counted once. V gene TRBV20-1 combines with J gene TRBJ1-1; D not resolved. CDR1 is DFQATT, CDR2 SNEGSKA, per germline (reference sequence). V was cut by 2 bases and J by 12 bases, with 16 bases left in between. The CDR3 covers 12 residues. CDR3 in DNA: TGCAGTGCTAGATCAGGAAGGTGTGAGACTTTCTTT. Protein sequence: CSARSGRCETFF.

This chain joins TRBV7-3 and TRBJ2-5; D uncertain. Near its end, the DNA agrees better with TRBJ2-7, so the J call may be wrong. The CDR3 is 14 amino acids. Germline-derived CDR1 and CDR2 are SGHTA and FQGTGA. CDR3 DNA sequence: TGTGCCAGCAGCGTACGGGCGGAGAGCTACGAGCAGTACTTC. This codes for CASSVRAESYEQYF.

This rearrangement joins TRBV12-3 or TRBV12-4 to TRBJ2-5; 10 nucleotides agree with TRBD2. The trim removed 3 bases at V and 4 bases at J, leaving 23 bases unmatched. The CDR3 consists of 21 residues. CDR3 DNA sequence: TGTGCCAGCAGTTTCAGGTCGCAGGGTAGCGGGAGGTTAGGGTTGCGAGAGACCCAGTACTTC. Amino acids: CASSFRSQGSGRLGLRETQYF.

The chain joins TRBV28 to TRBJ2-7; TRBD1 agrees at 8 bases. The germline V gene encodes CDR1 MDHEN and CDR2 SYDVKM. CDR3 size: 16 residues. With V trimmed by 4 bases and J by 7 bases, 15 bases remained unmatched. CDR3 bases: TGTGCCAGCAGTTCCGACAGGGGTATGTCTATGAATGAGCAGTACTTC. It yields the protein CASSSDRGMSMNEQYF.